Listed below are T cell receptor beta chains from one sample, sequenced in a study of T cell changes during pregnancy in multiple sclerosis. Only in-frame clones appear in the TCRdb table, and some are missing; sequencing was by immunoSEQ multiplex PCR. The sample holds under 75,000 clones, 80% to 95% seen once. The specimen comprised CD4+ T cells from peripheral blood mononuclear cells, sampled after pregnancy. The receptors originated from a female donor with multiple sclerosis, enrolled in a pregnancy study. Each CDR3 is given with its conserved first and last residue. Fields, in order: J gene, D gene, V gene, CDR3 DNA, CDR3 protein. D genes are given only for firm matches.

TRBJ1-3 | - | TRBV19 | TGTGCCACCCAGGGAGGTCCTGGAAACACCATATATTTT | CATQGGPGNTIYF
TRBJ1-2 | - | TRBV5-4 | TGTGCCAGCAGCTCCCCGGAGGGGGGGCAAAGCTATGGCTACACCTTC | CASSSPEGGQSYGYTF
TRBJ2-1 | TRBD1 | TRBV7-8 | TGTGCCAGCAGCCCCCGGACAGGGAGCAATGAGCAGTTCTTC | CASSPRTGSNEQFF
TRBJ2-7 | TRBD2 | TRBV5-1 | TGCGCCAGCAGCTCTGGGACTAGCGGGACCTACGAGCAGTACTTC | CASSSGTSGTYEQYF
TRBJ2-3 | TRBD2 | TRBV7-2 | TGTGCCAGCAGCCGACGACTAGCGGGGGGGCCGAAGGCAGATACGCAGTATTTT | CASSRRLAGGPKADTQYF
TRBJ1-5 | TRBD1 | TRBV7-6 | TGTGCCAGCACCCCAGGCAAGACAGGGGGTTCTAATCAGCCCCAGCATTTT | CASTPGKTGGSNQPQHF
TRBJ2-3 | - | TRBV29-1 | TGCAGCGTTGGTGAGGCATTCACGGGTACGCAGTATTTT | CSVGEAFTGTQYF
TRBJ1-2 | - | TRBV19 | TGTGCCAGTAGTAGCCGCAGGGGAGGCTACACCTTC | CASSSRRGGYTF
TRBJ2-3 | - | TRBV6-1 | TGTGCCAGCAGTGAAGTCTACACAGATACGCAGTATTTT | CASSEVYTDTQYF
TRBJ2-5 | TRBD1 | TRBV28 | TGTGCCAGCAGTTCGAAGACAGGGGTGCGAGAGACCCAGTACTTC | CASSSKTGVRETQYF
TRBJ1-1 | TRBD1 | TRBV7-8 | TGTGCCAGCAGCTTTGACAGGGACACTGAAGCTTTCTTT | CASSFDRDTEAFF
TRBJ1-1 | - | TRBV29-1 | TGCAGCGTTGAAAAGCCGGGAAGGAACACTGAAGCTTTCTTT | CSVEKPGRNTEAFF
TRBJ1-1 | - | TRBV9 | TGTGCCAGCAGCGTAGGGGGAGGGACGGGGGAAGCTTTCTTT | CASSVGGGTGEAFF
TRBJ1-2 | - | TRBV2 | TGTGCCAGCAGTGAGGATCCGGGGGGGGGCTACACCTTC | CASSEDPGGGYTF
TRBJ2-4 | TRBD1 | TRBV2 | TGTGCCAGCACCTGGACAGGGAGGCGGGACATTCAGTACTTC | CASTWTGRRDIQYF
TRBJ1-4 | - | TRBV11-2 | TGTGCCAGCAGCTTAGGGCACCTTAATGAAAAACTGTTTTTT | CASSLGHLNEKLFF
TRBJ2-7 | TRBD1 | TRBV11-2 | TGTGCCAGCAGCTTAGCGTTCCCGCAGGGGGCCCACGAGCAGTACTTC | CASSLAFPQGAHEQYF
TRBJ2-7 | - | TRBV4-1 | TGCGCCAGCAGCCCGGAGAGACAGTTCGCCCACGAGCAGTACTTC | CASSPERQFAHEQYF